The rows below give T cell receptor beta chains drawn from one sample of a study of T cell responses to AZD1222 COVID-19 vaccine. TCRdb's table, derived via immunoSEQ multiplex PCR, lists solely in-frame clones and lacks some. The sample contains roughly 150,000 clones, around 87% of which appear only once. The specimen comprised peripheral blood, sampled 28 days after the second AZD1222 dose. The origin of the receptors is an adult who received the AZD1222 COVID-19 vaccine. CDR3s include the opening cysteine and the closing phenylalanine or tryptophan.

j_call v_call cdr3_aa
TRBJ1-5 TRBV19 CASSYAGQPQHF
TRBJ1-6 TRBV3-1/TRBV3-2 CASGTGGPSPLHF
TRBJ1-1 TRBV9 CASSVLPGDTEAFF
TRBJ1-5 TRBV27 CASSLTYPGGSNQPQHF
TRBJ2-3 TRBV18 CASSPSEADTQYF
TRBJ1-2 TRBV6-5 CASSYNDGYTF
TRBJ2-5 TRBV29-1 CSVEGLAKAAQETQYF
TRBJ1-5 TRBV7-8 CASSLAPGDNQPQHF
TRBJ2-1 TRBV6-4 CASSITESSYNEQFF
TRBJ2-3 TRBV3-1/TRBV3-2 CASSPSSDTQYF
TRBJ1-1 TRBV14 CASSQESFGNRGGTEAFF
TRBJ1-5 TRBV10-2 CASAWDQGAQPQHF
TRBJ2-1 TRBV6-2/TRBV6-3 CASSPPGQTYNEQFF
TRBJ2-5 TRBV3-1/TRBV3-2 CASSQTSGRASETQYF
TRBJ2-7 TRBV19 CATGTAIAYEQYF
TRBJ1-2 TRBV20-1 CSAGRQGSYTF
TRBJ2-7 TRBV24-1 CATSDHDRAREQYF
TRBJ1-6 TRBV19 CASSIDPGKASSPLHF
TRBJ2-5 TRBV19 CASSRAGVGETQYF
TRBJ2-7 TRBV10-3 CAISDTTDEQYF
TRBJ1-4 TRBV10-1 CASRAGGDNEKLFF
TRBJ2-3 TRBV19 CASSIRTPRGNTQYF
TRBJ2-2 TRBV7-2 CASRGGGRGQGGELFF
TRBJ1-2 TRBV14 CASSPYRVGYTF
TRBJ2-3 TRBV4-3 CASSQDRLGTDTQYF
TRBJ2-2 TRBV5-6 CASSLGFTGELFF
TRBJ2-2 TRBV5-1 CASSLQGLGGGELFF
TRBJ1-5 TRBV21-1 CASRGTGNQPQHF
TRBJ1-4 TRBV18 CASSRTGGKTNEKLFF
TRBJ2-7 TRBV29-1 CSVGPHGQASYEQYF
TRBJ1-6 TRBV20-1 CSASKTGGGYNSPLHF
TRBJ1-6 TRBV4-2 CASSRDQGSANSPLHF
TRBJ1-1 TRBV15 CATSRGPTGRTEAFF
TRBJ1-1 TRBV28 CASRAGPGGTEAFF
TRBJ2-6 TRBV19 CASSSPGGRSSGANVLTF
TRBJ2-7 TRBV6-2/TRBV6-3 CASNPTSGTSYEQYF
TRBJ1-3 TRBV11-1 CASSSNRGSGNTIYF
TRBJ1-4 TRBV30 CAWSTGQVWSEKLFF
TRBJ2-1 TRBV11-2 CASSFTGLGPNEQFF
TRBJ1-6 TRBV3-1/TRBV3-2 CASSDTGNSPLHF
TRBJ2-7 TRBV29-1 CSVQDTYEQYF
TRBJ2-7 TRBV9 CASSKRDWDPEQYF
TRBJ1-2 TRBV2 CASRKEGVYGYTF
TRBJ2-7 TRBV19 CASSMGRGTAYEQYF
TRBJ1-1 TRBV28 CASSGRPRGRTEAFF
TRBJ1-2 TRBV28 CASSLEINYGYTF
TRBJ2-1 TRBV5-4 CASSLAPVSLNEQFF
TRBJ1-2 TRBV7-2 CASSLPPNYGYTF
TRBJ2-1 TRBV3-1/TRBV3-2 CASTLTSGSSRNEQFF
TRBJ2-1 TRBV9 CASSRSGREYNEQFF
TRBJ2-1 TRBV3-1/TRBV3-2 CASSHGTNPAIEQFF